The clone carrying this T cell receptor (beta chain) was seen at least ten times. The antigen remains unidentified. The source of the sample is a study of T cells after yellow fever vaccination. Study results and limitations: Just a small share of clonotypes turned up in the CD4 compartment as well as the CD8 compartment.

The trim removed 2 bases at V and 2 bases at J, leaving 10 bases unmatched. Per germline, CDR1 LGHNA and CDR2 YSLEER. CDR3 length equals 18 residues. The study made its TCR cDNA through 5'RACE template switching. That step introduced a universal primer site along with UMIs. MiXCR, run by TCRdb on the 5' RACE reads, gives a single entry per CDR3 protein. The sample lists more than 120,000 distinct CDR3 sequences, approximately 7.7% seen once, with around 0.73% in the top ten. This sample comprised CD4+ T cells sorted from PBMCs, obtained 5 days after the yellow fever booster vaccination. The clonotype was recovered from a man aged 25-45 years who received the YFV17D yellow fever vaccine. This chain connects TRBV4-3 to TRBJ2-3; 10 bases match TRBD2. This chain's CDR3 is CASSQLSGRGPYTDTQYF. CDR3 coding DNA: TGCGCCAGCAGCCAACTAAGCGGGAGGGGACCTTACACAGATACGCAGTATTTT.